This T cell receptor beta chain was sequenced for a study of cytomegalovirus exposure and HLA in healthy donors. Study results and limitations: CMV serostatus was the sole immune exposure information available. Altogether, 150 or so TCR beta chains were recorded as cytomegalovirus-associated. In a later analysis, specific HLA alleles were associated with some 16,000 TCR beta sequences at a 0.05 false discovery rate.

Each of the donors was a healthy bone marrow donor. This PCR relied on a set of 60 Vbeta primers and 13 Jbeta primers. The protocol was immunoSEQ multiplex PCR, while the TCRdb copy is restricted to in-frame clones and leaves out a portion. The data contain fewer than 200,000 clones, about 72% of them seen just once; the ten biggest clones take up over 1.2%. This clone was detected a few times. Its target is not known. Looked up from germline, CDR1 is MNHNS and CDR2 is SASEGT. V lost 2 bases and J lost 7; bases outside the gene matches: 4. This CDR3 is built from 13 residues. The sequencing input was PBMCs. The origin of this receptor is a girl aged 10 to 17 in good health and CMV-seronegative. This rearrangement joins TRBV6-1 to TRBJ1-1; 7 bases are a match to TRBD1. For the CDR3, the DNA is TGTGCCAGCAGTGAAAGGGACAGAAGTGAAGCTTTCTTT. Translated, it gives CASSERDRSEAFF.